These T cell receptor beta chains were read from a single sample in a study of T cells in Graves' hyperthyroidism and ophthalmopathy. One entry per CDR3 protein, called by TCRdb with MiXCR from the multiplex PCR reads. The sample consists of over 500,000 distinct CDR3 sequences, roughly 18% of them appearing once. Sample: blood. These receptors were obtained from a woman between 18 and 29 years old with Graves' ophthalmopathy. Each CDR3 is given with its conserved first and last residue. Not every row has a clone size; where given, it reads once, few, many or a size class.

TRBV7-9	TRBJ2-5	-	CASSYLLTGYTETQYF
TRBV4-3	TRBJ1-2	-	CASSRGRGLDYGYTF
TRBV19	TRBJ2-3	-	CASSRSPGKTDTQYF
TRBV3-1	TRBJ1-1	many	CASSHPRSGLNTEAFF
TRBV28	TRBJ2-5	once	CASSYDRAPSETQYF
TRBV20-1	TRBJ1-4	-	CSPRLGARQGSGEKLFF
TRBV15	TRBJ2-3	many	CATSRDIVSTNPTDTQYF
TRBV7-9	TRBJ2-7	-	CASSLTGQGPSYEQYF
TRBV28	TRBJ1-5	many	CASSSYRGPSGQPQHF
TRBV6-2/TRBV6-3	TRBJ2-1	-	CAIWKTVYNEQFF
TRBV6-2/TRBV6-3	TRBJ1-1	many	CATTLRGDTEAFF
TRBV9	TRBJ1-1	few	CASSPSGWGTEAFF
TRBV28	TRBJ2-7	many	CASSAPGASGNYEQYF
TRBV27	TRBJ1-2	many	CASSLVAGLYGYTF
TRBV12-3/TRBV12-4	TRBJ2-1	many	CASSPQQGGEQFF
TRBV4-1	TRBJ2-3	-	CASSQDHGRKWGDTQYF
TRBV28	TRBJ2-2	few	CASSDGQMNTGELFF
TRBV7-4	TRBJ2-3	many	CASSFISPRKDTQYF
TRBV7-9	TRBJ1-4	many	CASSLPYRGPNEKLFF
TRBV19	TRBJ2-1	-	CASSGTSAGSNEQFF
TRBV7-9	TRBJ2-4	few	CASSLPGQQNIQYF
TRBV7-8	TRBJ1-1	many	CASSLISGANTEAFF
TRBV7-3	TRBJ2-5	-	CASSPPSGRAVGETQYF
TRBV28	TRBJ1-5	many	CASSLAGYQPQHF
TRBV12-3/TRBV12-4	TRBJ1-2	many	CASSFAGKDGYTF
TRBV27	TRBJ1-1	many	CASSLLGSSMNTEAFF
TRBV27	TRBJ2-5	few	CASSWGRSETQYF
TRBV7-6	TRBJ1-2	-	CASSLVEGQGYTF
TRBV27	TRBJ1-6	few	CASSVGTATSPLHF
TRBV7-6	TRBJ1-6	once	CASSAGTGVGSPLHF
TRBV19	TRBJ2-2	few	CASSPHLVPTGELFF
TRBV19	TRBJ1-1	-	CASNGGPTEAFF
TRBV19	TRBJ1-1	many	CASSPGQRRTEAFF
TRBV25-1	TRBJ2-1	-	CASSESSRPSGFGVSYNEQFF
TRBV7-2	TRBJ2-1	once	CASSLAGGPHNEQFF
TRBV13	TRBJ2-3	-	CASSTTTSGSTDTQYF
TRBV30	TRBJ2-1	many	CAWSVGRWGGEQFF
TRBV19	TRBJ1-2	-	CASSTRGLGYTF
TRBV6-1	TRBJ2-7	-	CASRYRTSGLYEQYF
TRBV30	TRBJ2-4	many	CAWSDKQGIIQYF
TRBV6-5	TRBJ2-1	many	CASSYAGTEYNNEQFF
TRBV27	TRBJ2-1	-	CASISTGWGGEQFF
TRBV27	TRBJ2-1	few	CASKIAGAHEQFF
TRBV20-1	TRBJ2-7	few	CSAPSGGAYEQYF
TRBV25-1	TRBJ2-5	-	CASSEYAGGLGETQYF
TRBV29-1	TRBJ1-2	many	CSANDGSYGYTF
TRBV19	TRBJ2-7	-	CASSTGQGWDEQYF
TRBV5-8	TRBJ1-1	-	CASSWTFRRGTEAFF
TRBV20-1	TRBJ1-5	many	CSARGRWEGPRQPQHF
TRBV15	TRBJ2-1	-	CATSRGTSGNNEQLF
TRBV27	TRBJ1-1	many	CASSGGLNTEAFF
TRBV3-1	TRBJ1-6	few	CASRDRQGARETSPLHF
TRBV20-1	TRBJ2-1	many	CSARLLTSSPYNEQFF
TRBV5-1	TRBJ1-1	many	CASSPGRLNTEAFF
TRBV2	TRBJ2-1	-	CACQPGLAGGLNEQFF
TRBV20-1	TRBJ2-1	few	CSAIEAARYNEQFF
TRBV28	TRBJ1-6	many	CASRQEANSPLHF
TRBV20-1	TRBJ2-7	-	CSARASGRAAYEQYF
TRBV6-5	TRBJ1-2	-	CASSYGQGHNYGYTF